The 28 T cell receptor beta chains below were found in one sample sequenced in a study of beta chain features in type 1 diabetes. Expressed TCRB transcripts were sequenced because the entire RNA isolate underwent reverse transcription. The data were produced by immunoSEQ multiplex PCR, yet TCRdb's version contains in-frame clones alone and is incomplete. The sample shows approximately 150,000 clones, just over 9% of them seen only once. The sample consisted of central memory CD4+ T cells from blood. These receptors were taken from a woman under 30 in good health.

A few counts support this clone. This chain uses TRBV4-1 with TRBJ1-2; D unclear. Germline CDR1 is MGHRA and CDR2 is YSYEKL. CDR3 length: 15 residues. V lost 1 base, J lost 0 bases, and 9 bases lay in between. In nucleotides, the CDR3 is TGCGCCAGCAGCCAAGCGCAGGCCTCTAACTATGGCTACACCTTC. Translated, it gives CASSQAQASNYGYTF.

V gene TRBV6-5 combines with J gene TRBJ2-3, with TRBD1 matching 8 bases. The V gene end was trimmed by 4 bases and the J gene end by 5 bases; junction bases not matched to a gene: 2. Germline CDR1 and CDR2: MNHEY and SVGAGI. The length of the CDR3 is 13 residues. The CDR3 coding sequence is TGTGCCAGCAGTTCTACAGGGGGAGATACGCAGTATTTT. This gives the protein CASSSTGGDTQYF.

The chain is built from TRBV7-9 and TRBJ1-2; tentatively, D is TRBD1 (5 bases). The CDR3 loop spans 14 amino acids. Germline V CDR1 and CDR2: SEHNR, FQNEAQ (reference sequence). Between the trimmed V and J ends, which lost 5 bases and 4 bases, there was a span of 14 bases. CDR3: CASSTRRDGYGYTF. CDR3 nucleotide sequence: TGTGCCAGCAGCACGAGGAGGGACGGCTATGGCTACACCTTC.

V gene TRBV30 combines with J gene TRBJ2-1, with 8 bases lining up with TRBD2. After removal of 4 bases from V and 11 bases from J, the junction contained 13 bases not matched to a gene. The CDR3 is 14 residues long. Germline V gives CDR1 GTSNPN, CDR2 SVGIG (reference sequence). The CDR3 is CAWNKNLAGSQQFF. CDR3 DNA sequence: TGTGCCTGGAATAAGAACCTAGCGGGCTCCCAGCAGTTCTTC.

This clone was seen a handful of times. The V gene is TRBV2, the J gene TRBJ2-3; a possible D gene is TRBD2 (7 bases). V was clipped by 2 bases and J by 6 bases, with 18 bases between them. The CDR3 is 16 residues long. CDR1 and CDR2 from the germline V gene are SNHLY and FYNNEI. The CDR3 protein is CASSEREGGAGDTQYF. CDR3 coding DNA: TGTGCCAGCAGTGAACGAGAAGGGGGGGCAGGCGATACGCAGTATTTT.

This clone has just a few counts. V and J are TRBV6-5 and TRBJ1-2; 7 positions match TRBD1. Germline V gene lookup returns CDR1 MNHEY and CDR2 SVGAGI. V dropped 5 bases and J dropped 3; count of bases not matched to a gene: 6. The CDR3 consists of 14 residues. CDR3 protein: CASSPSRGYYGYTF. CDR3 nucleotides: TGTGCCAGCAGTCCAAGCAGGGGGTACTATGGCTACACCTTC.

DNA for the CDR3: TGTGCCAGCAGCCTTCACGGCGGTAGCTCCTACAATGAGCAGTTCTTC. Amino acids: CASSLHGGSSYNEQFF. The chain couples TRBV7-2 to TRBJ2-1; D not certain. The germline V and J ends were trimmed by 5 bases and 0 bases, with 14 bases remaining between them. This CDR3 has 16 amino acids. Germline CDR1 SGHTA, CDR2 FQGNSA.

V is TRBV5-8 and J is TRBJ2-5; TRBD2 matches 7 bases. CDR3 length equals 12 residues. V was pared by 4 bases and J by 7 bases, with 4 bases of the junction left unmatched. Germline V gene sequence: CDR1 SGHTS, CDR2 YDEGEE. The CDR3 sequence is CASSPGEGTQYF. The DNA for the CDR3 is TGTGCCAGCAGCCCCGGGGAGGGGACCCAGTACTTC.

This clone was found a few times. This sequence joins TRBV25-1 and TRBJ2-3, with D maybe TRBD1 (6 bases). Trimming removed 3 bases at V and 4 bases at J, with 11 bases between. The CDR3 has 14 residues. CDR1 is MGHDK, CDR2 SYGVNS, per germline. The CDR3 sequence: CASSDGQGSDTQYF. The CDR3 DNA reads TGTGCCAGCAGTGATGGTCAGGGGTCAGATACGCAGTATTTT.

This clone came up a few times. This chain connects TRBV28 to TRBJ2-2, with a possible D match to TRBD2 (7 bases). CDR1 and CDR2 from the germline V gene are MDHEN and SYDVKM. Trimming removed 10 bases at V and 7 bases at J, with 16 bases between. CDR3 size: 13 residues. This CDR3 is CATKGGLDGELFF. The CDR3 coding sequence is TGTGCCACCAAGGGGGGGTTAGACGGGGAGCTGTTTTTT.

This chain joins TRBV18 and TRBJ2-7; D perhaps matches TRBD1 (5 bases). The V gene's germline CDR1 is KGHSH and CDR2 LQKENI. V lost 6 bases and J lost 5, with 20 bases in between. This CDR3 has 15 residues. In DNA, the CDR3 is TGTGCCAGCTCCCCCCGGACACGGGTTGGGAACGAGCAGTACTTC. It translates to CASSPRTRVGNEQYF.

This clone was picked up a small number of times. V usage is TRBV29-1 and J usage is TRBJ2-1, with a possible D match to TRBD2 (7 bases). Looked up from germline, CDR1 is SQVTM and CDR2 is ANQGSEA. CDR3 length equals 15 residues. The V gene lost 4 bases and the J gene lost 9 bases, with 22 bases spanning the gap. CDR3 nucleotide sequence: TGCAGCGTTGGGGCAGCGGGACAAATAGGGGGTGAGCAGTTCTTC. Its translation: CSVGAAGQIGGEQFF.

The chain combines TRBV5-6 with TRBJ1-4, with D possibly TRBD1 on 5 matching bases. Trimming left V 4 bases short and J 8 bases short, with 15 bases between. CDR3 length equals 14 residues. CDR1 SGHDT and CDR2 YYEEEE come from the germline V gene. CDR3 region: CASSRGGYTEKLFF. In DNA form, the CDR3 reads TGTGCCAGCAGCCGCGGGGGATACACAGAAAAACTGTTTTTT.

The chain combines TRBV4-3 with TRBJ1-2; D gene ambiguous. Germline V lookup: CDR1 LGHNA, CDR2 YSLEER. The CDR3 extends over 15 amino acids. V shed 5 bases and J shed 8 bases, with 21 bases lying between them. CDR3 residues: CASSRLGNGASGYTF. CDR3 nucleotide sequence: TGCGCCAGCAGCAGGCTGGGCAACGGCGCTAGCGGCTACACCTTC.

This clone has just a few counts. The chain links TRBV11-3 to TRBJ1-2, with a tentative D call TRBD1 (5 bases). CDR1 SGHNT and CDR2 YENEEA come from the germline V gene. V lost 6 bases and J 7 bases, leaving 12 bases between the germline ends. This CDR3 region has 12 residues. CDR3 DNA: TGTGCCAGCAGAGGACAAGAGTCTGGCTACACCTTC. Encoded protein: CASRGQESGYTF.

The chain couples TRBV6-5 to TRBJ1-1, with TRBD1 matching over 7 bases. Trimming took 4 bases from V and 0 from J; bases not matched to a gene: 5. Germline loops: CDR1 MNHEY, CDR2 SVGAGI. The CDR3 totals 15 residues. CDR3 DNA: TGTGCCAGCAGTTCTGCGACAGGGATGAACACTGAAGCTTTCTTT. Translated: CASSSATGMNTEAFF.

This rearrangement joins TRBV30 to TRBJ1-2, with D perhaps TRBD1 (6 bases). Germline values: CDR1 GTSNPN, CDR2 SVGIG (reference sequence). The CDR3 is 13 amino acids. With 0 bases removed from V and 8 bases from J, the gap between germline ends came to 13 bases. Written as DNA, the CDR3 is TGTGCCTGGAGTGTAGAGGGGGTACGGGGCTACACCTTC. Translation gives CAWSVEGVRGYTF. Based on the CDR3 plus reference TRBV30 and TRBJ1-2, the full variable domain is SQTIHQWPATLVQPVGSPLSLECTVEGTSNPNLYWYRQAAGRGLQLLFYSVGIGQISSEVPQNLSASRPQDRQFILSSKKLLLSDSGFYLCAWSVEGVRGYTFGSGTRLTVV.

The chain joins TRBV19 to TRBJ2-1; the D is unclear. Germline CDR1 is LNHDA and CDR2 is SQIVND (reference sequence). CDR3 length: 16 amino acids. Between the trimmed V and J ends, which lost 4 bases and 4 bases, there was a span of 17 bases. The CDR3 here is CASSSSLAGSYNEQFF. The CDR3 DNA follows: TGTGCCAGTAGTAGCTCCTTAGCTGGGTCTTACAATGAGCAGTTCTTC.

This clone occurred a few times. The chain links TRBV18 to TRBJ2-1, with unresolved D. Germline V gives CDR1 KGHSH, CDR2 LQKENI. The V gene lost 3 bases and the J gene lost 5 bases, with 2 bases spanning the gap. The CDR3 runs 11 residues. DNA for the CDR3: TGTGCCAGCTCACCTAACAATGAGCAGTTCTTC. This translates into CASSPNNEQFF.

The chain carries TRBV29-1 and TRBJ1-4; tentatively, D is TRBD1 (5 bases). The germline V gene encodes CDR1 SQVTM and CDR2 ANQGSEA. This CDR3 comprises 12 residues. V was cut by 6 bases and J by 7 bases, with 12 bases left in between. CDR3 coding DNA: TGCAGCGTCCTCCAGGGCCGTGAAAAACTGTTTTTT. Residues: CSVLQGREKLFF.

In this sample, this clone turned up a few times. V usage is TRBV7-2 and J usage is TRBJ2-1; TRBD2 aligns across 9 bases. After removal of 3 bases from V and 5 bases from J, the junction contained 5 bases not matched to a gene. The CDR3 is 15 residues long. Germline V CDR1 and CDR2: SGHTA, FQGNSA. The CDR3: CASSLNSGGHNEQFF. CDR3 DNA: TGTGCCAGCAGCTTGAATAGCGGGGGACACAATGAGCAGTTCTTC.

In its sample, this clone was seen many times. V gene TRBV4-1 combines with J gene TRBJ1-4, with D maybe TRBD1 (5 bases). Germline assignment: CDR1 MGHRA and CDR2 YSYEKL. Trimming stripped 2 bases from V and 3 bases from J, with 10 bases between. The CDR3 length is 15 residues. The CDR3 bases are TGCGCCAGCAGCCAACCTGACAGCGCTAATGAAAAACTGTTTTTT. Residues: CASSQPDSANEKLFF.

This clone was recorded many times. This rearrangement joins TRBV25-1 to TRBJ2-1, with 11 bases fitting TRBD1. Trimming took 5 bases from V and 5 from J; bases not matched to a gene: 5. The CDR3 consists of 15 residues. The germline CDR1 and CDR2 sequences are MGHDK and SYGVNS. CDR3 bases: TGTGCCAGCAGTCCAACGGACAGGGGGCACAATGAGCAGTTCTTC. Translating gives CASSPTDRGHNEQFF.

This clone was observed a few times. V usage is TRBV6-5 and J usage is TRBJ2-1; 8 bases are shared with TRBD1. The CDR3 has 13 amino acids. CDR1 is MNHEY and CDR2 is SVGAGI in the germline V gene. V was pared by 6 bases and J by 7 bases, with 5 bases of the junction left unmatched. Here the CDR3 DNA reads TGTGCCAGCAGAGAGACAGGGGTTAATGAGCAGTTCTTC. This encodes CASRETGVNEQFF.

This clone has a handful of counts. In the same sample, other DNA sequences code for this CDR3. The rearrangement joins TRBV18 to TRBJ1-1, with 8 bases matching TRBD1. V trimming: 6 bases; J trimming: 3 bases; junction bases outside the gene matches: 3. Germline CDR1 is KGHSH and CDR2 is LQKENI. CDR3 length: 13 residues. CDR3 DNA sequence: TGTGCCAGCTCGCCGGGACAGGACACTGAAGCTTTCTTT. Protein sequence: CASSPGQDTEAFF.

This clone was found a few times. As DNA, the CDR3 is TGTGCCAGCAGCCGACCAGGGGTTGCCTACAATGAGCAGTTCTTC. Translated: CASSRPGVAYNEQFF. J is TRBJ2-1 and V is TRBV7-9; TRBD1 is a possible D gene (6 bases). V lost 5 bases and J lost 2, with 13 bases in between. This CDR3 comprises 15 residues. The germline V gene has CDR1 SEHNR and CDR2 FQNEAQ (reference sequence).

This clone was detected only a few times. This rearrangement joins TRBV6-4 to TRBJ1-2; D unclear. Germline-derived CDR1 and CDR2 are MRHNA and SNTAGT. V was pared by 1 base and J by 2 bases, with 8 bases between. This CDR3 region has 14 residues. The CDR3 sequence: CASSDWPGNYGYTF. The CDR3 nucleotides are TGTGCCAGCAGTGACTGGCCCGGGAACTATGGCTACACCTTC.

This clone was observed at least ten times. The CDR3 is CASSSSGVNYGYTF. CDR3 nucleotide sequence: TGTGCCAGCAGCTCATCAGGGGTGAACTATGGCTACACCTTC. This rearrangement joins TRBV7-2 to TRBJ1-2, with a weak D call TRBD1 (6 bases). This CDR3 spans 14 amino acids. The germline gives CDR1 SGHTA, CDR2 FQGNSA. The V end was cut by 4 bases, the J end by 2 bases, with 11 bases between.